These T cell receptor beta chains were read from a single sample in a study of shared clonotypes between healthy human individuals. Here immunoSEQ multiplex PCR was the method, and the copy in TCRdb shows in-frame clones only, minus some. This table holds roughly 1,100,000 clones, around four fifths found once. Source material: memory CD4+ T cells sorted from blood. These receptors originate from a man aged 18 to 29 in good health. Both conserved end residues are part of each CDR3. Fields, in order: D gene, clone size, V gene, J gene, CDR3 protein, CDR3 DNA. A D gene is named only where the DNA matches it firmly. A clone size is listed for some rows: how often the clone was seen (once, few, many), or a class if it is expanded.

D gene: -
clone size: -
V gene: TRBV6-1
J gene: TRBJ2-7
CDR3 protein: CASSEEVGVYF
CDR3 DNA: TGTGCCAGCAGTGAAGAGGTCGGGGTCTACTTC

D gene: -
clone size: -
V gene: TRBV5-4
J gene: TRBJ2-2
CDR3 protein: CASSFRPGRLFF
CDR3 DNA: TGTGCCAGCAGCTTCCGGCCAGGGCGGTTGTTTTTT

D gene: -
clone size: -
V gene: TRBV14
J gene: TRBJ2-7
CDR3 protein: CASSQVDSVPDEQYF
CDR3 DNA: TGTGCCAGCAGCCAAGTGGACAGTGTTCCCGACGAGCAGTACTTC

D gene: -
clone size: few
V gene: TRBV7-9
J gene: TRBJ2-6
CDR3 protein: CASADYPPHSGANVLTF
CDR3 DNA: TGTGCCAGCGCCGACTACCCTCCCCACTCTGGGGCCAACGTCCTGACTTTC

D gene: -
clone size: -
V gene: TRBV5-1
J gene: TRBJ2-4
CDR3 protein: CASSWDTVGNIQYF
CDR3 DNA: TGCGCCAGCAGCTGGGACACGGTCGGGAACATTCAGTACTTC

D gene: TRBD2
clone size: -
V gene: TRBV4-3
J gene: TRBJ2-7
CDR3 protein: CASSHFRTSGSSKQYF
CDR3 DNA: TGCGCCAGCAGCCACTTTCGCACTAGCGGGAGTTCGAAGCAGTACTTC

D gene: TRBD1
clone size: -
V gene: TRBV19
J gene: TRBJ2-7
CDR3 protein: CASSKFDRGNEQYF
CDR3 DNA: TGTGCCAGTAGTAAATTCGACAGGGGGAACGAGCAGTACTTC

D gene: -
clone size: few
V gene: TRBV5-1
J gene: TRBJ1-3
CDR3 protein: CASSLSGREGNTIYF
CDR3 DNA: TGCGCCAGCAGCTTGTCAGGGCGTGAAGGAAACACCATATATTTT

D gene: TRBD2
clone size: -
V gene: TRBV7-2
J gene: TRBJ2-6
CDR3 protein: CASSSTSSKAGANVLTF
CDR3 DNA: TGTGCCAGCAGCTCGACTAGCTCTAAGGCAGGGGCCAACGTCCTGACTTTC

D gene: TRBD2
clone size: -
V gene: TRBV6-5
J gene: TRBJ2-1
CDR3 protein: CASSFKTSGRPREQFF
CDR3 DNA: TGTGCCAGCAGTTTCAAGACTAGCGGGAGGCCAAGGGAGCAGTTCTTC

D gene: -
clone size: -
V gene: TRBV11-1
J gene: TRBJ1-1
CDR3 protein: CASSSRGGWVTEAFF
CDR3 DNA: TGTGCCAGCAGCTCCCGGGGGGGATGGGTCACTGAAGCTTTCTTT

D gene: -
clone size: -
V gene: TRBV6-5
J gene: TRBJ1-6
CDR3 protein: CASSYFQQDNSPLHF
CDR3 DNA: TGTGCCAGCAGTTACTTTCAACAGGATAATTCACCCCTCCACTTT

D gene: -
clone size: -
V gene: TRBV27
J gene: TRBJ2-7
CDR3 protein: CASSPTVGPSSEQYF
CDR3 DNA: TGTGCCAGCAGTCCGACTGTGGGTCCCTCCTCCGAGCAGTACTTC

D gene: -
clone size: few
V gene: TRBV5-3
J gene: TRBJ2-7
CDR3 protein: CARSLTHRRSYEQYF
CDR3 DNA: TGTGCCAGAAGCTTGACCCATCGACGGAGCTACGAGCAGTACTTC

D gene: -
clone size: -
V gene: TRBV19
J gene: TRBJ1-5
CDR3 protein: CASSIEGLGNQPQHF
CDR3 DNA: TGTGCCAGTAGTATAGAAGGGTTGGGCAATCAGCCCCAGCATTTT

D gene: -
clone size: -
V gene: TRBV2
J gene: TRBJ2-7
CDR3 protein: CASSEGPLSGQRLEQYF
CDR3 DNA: TGTGCCAGCAGTGAAGGACCTTTGTCGGGACAAAGACTCGAGCAGTACTTC

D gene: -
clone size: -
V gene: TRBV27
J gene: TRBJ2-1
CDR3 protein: CASSSEQYNEQFF
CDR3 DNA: TGTGCCAGCAGTTCGGAACAATACAATGAGCAGTTCTTC

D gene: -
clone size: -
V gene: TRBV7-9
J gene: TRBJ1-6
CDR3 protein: CASSLANRVGSPLHF
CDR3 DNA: TGTGCCAGCAGCTTAGCGAACAGGGTTGGCTCACCCCTCCACTTT

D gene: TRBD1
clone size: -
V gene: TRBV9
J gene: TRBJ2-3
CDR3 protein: CASSPDRGGTDTQYF
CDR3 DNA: TGTGCCAGCAGCCCCGACAGGGGGGGCACAGATACGCAGTATTTT

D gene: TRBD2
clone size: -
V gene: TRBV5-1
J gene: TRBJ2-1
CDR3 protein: CASSIAGGSYNEQFF
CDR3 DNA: TGCGCCAGCAGTATAGCGGGAGGCTCCTACAATGAGCAGTTCTTC

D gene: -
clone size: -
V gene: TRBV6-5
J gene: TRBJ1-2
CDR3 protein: CASSFPTANYGYTF
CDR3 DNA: TGTGCCAGCAGTTTTCCAACAGCTAACTATGGCTACACCTTC

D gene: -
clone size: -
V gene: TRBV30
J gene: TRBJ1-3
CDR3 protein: CAWNGANYRRSSGNTIYF
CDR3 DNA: TGTGCCTGGAATGGAGCGAATTACAGGAGGAGCTCTGGAAACACCATATATTTT

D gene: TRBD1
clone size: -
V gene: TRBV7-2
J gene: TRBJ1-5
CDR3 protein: CASSSPGGENQPQHF
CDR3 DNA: TGTGCCAGCAGCTCCCCAGGGGGCGAAAATCAGCCCCAGCATTTT

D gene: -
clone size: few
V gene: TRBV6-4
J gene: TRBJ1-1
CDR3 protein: CASSVQVPTVEAFF
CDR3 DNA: TGTGCCAGCAGTGTACAGGTGCCCACTGTGGAAGCTTTCTTT

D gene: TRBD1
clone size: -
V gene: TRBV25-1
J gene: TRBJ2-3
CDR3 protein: CASSGLLRTGENTDTQYF
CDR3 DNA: TGTGCCAGCAGTGGACTATTACGGACAGGGGAGAACACAGATACGCAGTATTTT

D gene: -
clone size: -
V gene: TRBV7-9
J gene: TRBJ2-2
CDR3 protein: CASSRDTNTGELFF
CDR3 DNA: TGTGCCAGCAGCCGAGACACTAACACCGGGGAGCTGTTTTTT

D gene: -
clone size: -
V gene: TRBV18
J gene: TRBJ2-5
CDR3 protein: CASSEGGRETQYF
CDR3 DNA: TGTGCCAGCTCAGAGGGGGGCAGAGAGACCCAGTACTTC

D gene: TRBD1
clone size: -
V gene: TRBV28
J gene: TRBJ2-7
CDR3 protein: CASRPPGGVYEQYF
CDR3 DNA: TGTGCCAGCAGACCACCAGGGGGCGTCTACGAGCAGTACTTC

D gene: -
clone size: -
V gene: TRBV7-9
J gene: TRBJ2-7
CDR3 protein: CASSLDSAYEQYF
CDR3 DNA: TGTGCCAGCAGCTTAGATTCGGCATACGAGCAGTACTTC

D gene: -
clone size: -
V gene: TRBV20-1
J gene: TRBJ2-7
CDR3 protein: CSAPGAYEQYF
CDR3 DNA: TGCAGTGCCCCAGGCGCTTACGAGCAGTACTTC

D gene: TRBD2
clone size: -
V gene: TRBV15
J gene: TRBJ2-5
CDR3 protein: CATSTGLAGAQETQYF
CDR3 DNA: TGTGCCACCAGCACTGGACTAGCGGGGGCACAAGAGACCCAGTACTTC

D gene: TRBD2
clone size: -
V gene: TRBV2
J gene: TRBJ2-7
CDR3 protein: CASRGRDPSSYEQYF
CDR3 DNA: TGTGCCAGCAGGGGGAGGGACCCTAGCTCCTACGAGCAGTACTTC

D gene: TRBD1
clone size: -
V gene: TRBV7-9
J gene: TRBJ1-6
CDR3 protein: CASGQGYNSPLHF
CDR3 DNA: TGTGCCAGCGGACAGGGCTATAATTCACCCCTCCACTTT

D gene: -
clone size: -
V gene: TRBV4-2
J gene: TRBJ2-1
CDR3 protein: CASSQDLGYLYNEQFF
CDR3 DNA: TGTGCCAGCAGCCAAGATCTTGGCTACCTCTACAATGAGCAGTTCTTC

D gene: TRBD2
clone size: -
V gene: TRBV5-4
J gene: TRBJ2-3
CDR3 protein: CASSLVAAGGPSTDTQYF
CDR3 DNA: TGTGCCAGCAGCTTGGTCGCAGCGGGAGGGCCAAGCACAGATACGCAGTATTTT

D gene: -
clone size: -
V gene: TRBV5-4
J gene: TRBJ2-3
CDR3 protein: CASSEGAGVGDTQYF
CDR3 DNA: TGTGCCAGCAGCGAGGGGGCGGGAGTAGGGGATACGCAGTATTTT

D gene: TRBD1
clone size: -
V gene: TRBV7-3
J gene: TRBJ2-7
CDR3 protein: CASSWDRGPYEQYF
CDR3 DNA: TGTGCCAGCAGCTGGGACAGGGGGCCCTACGAGCAGTACTTC

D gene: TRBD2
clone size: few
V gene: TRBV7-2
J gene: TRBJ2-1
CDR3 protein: CASSLGGSEQFF
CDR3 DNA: TGTGCCAGCAGCTTAGGCGGGAGTGAGCAGTTCTTC